These T cell receptor beta chains were read from a single sample in a study of blood T cell repertoires in COVID-19. Sequencing used immunoSEQ multiplex PCR; TCRdb keeps in-frame clones, though not all of them. The sample lists hundreds of thousands of clones; roughly 90% were seen once. Sequenced input: PBMCs or T cells enriched from blood (not recorded which). The receptors shown here come from a man aged 55-75 years who had recovered from COVID-19. Each CDR3 is given with its conserved first and last residue. The D gene is left open where the match is weak. Only part of the rows carry a size: once, few, many, or a class if the clone is expanded.

CDR3 DNA: TGTGCCAGCTCTCCCCAGGGTGGGAACACTGAAGCTTTCTTT; CDR3 protein: CASSPQGGNTEAFF; D gene: NA; J gene: TRBJ1-1; V gene: TRBV18; clone size: few
CDR3 DNA: TGTGCCACCAGTGAGGGAGGGGGAGCCAAAAACATTCAGTACTTC; CDR3 protein: CATSEGGGAKNIQYF; D gene: NA; J gene: TRBJ2-4; V gene: TRBV24-1; clone size: NA
CDR3 DNA: TGTGCCATCGGAGGAGGGACCAGCTACGAGCAGTACTTC; CDR3 protein: CAIGGGTSYEQYF; D gene: NA; J gene: TRBJ2-7; V gene: TRBV10-3; clone size: NA
CDR3 DNA: TGTGCCAGTAGTCCGCGTCCCGGGACAGGGGGATTGGGAGCCCAGCATTTT; CDR3 protein: CASSPRPGTGGLGAQHF; D gene: TRBD1; J gene: TRBJ1-5; V gene: TRBV19; clone size: NA
CDR3 DNA: TGTGCCAGCAGCTTGGGGACAGAATATAGCAATCAGCCCCAGCATTTT; CDR3 protein: CASSLGTEYSNQPQHF; D gene: NA; J gene: TRBJ1-5; V gene: TRBV5-6; clone size: NA
CDR3 DNA: TGTGCCAGCAGCCAGAGGGGACAGACATATGGCTACACCTTC; CDR3 protein: CASSQRGQTYGYTF; D gene: TRBD1; J gene: TRBJ1-2; V gene: TRBV4-2; clone size: NA
CDR3 DNA: TGCGCCAGCAGCTTGACAGGGGGCGATGATACGCAGTATTTT; CDR3 protein: CASSLTGGDDTQYF; D gene: TRBD1; J gene: TRBJ2-3; V gene: TRBV5-1; clone size: NA
CDR3 DNA: TGTGCCACCAGCAGAGCTGGGAGGGGGGATGCCGGGGAGCTGTTTTTT; CDR3 protein: CATSRAGRGDAGELFF; D gene: NA; J gene: TRBJ2-2; V gene: TRBV15; clone size: NA
CDR3 DNA: TGTGCCAGCAGCTTGGCGGGGAAAGGGGCGTGGAAGCAGTTCTTC; CDR3 protein: CASSLAGKGAWKQFF; D gene: NA; J gene: TRBJ2-1; V gene: TRBV11-3; clone size: NA
CDR3 DNA: TGTGCCAGCCGACCCGGAGGCACTGGGGTGGCTTTCTTT; CDR3 protein: CASRPGGTGVAFF; D gene: NA; J gene: TRBJ1-1; V gene: TRBV27; clone size: few
CDR3 DNA: TGCGCCAGCAGCTTGGGGGGGACTAGCGGGACATACGAGCAGTACTTC; CDR3 protein: CASSLGGTSGTYEQYF; D gene: TRBD2; J gene: TRBJ2-7; V gene: TRBV5-1; clone size: NA
CDR3 DNA: TGTGCCAGTAGTAGGGGACAAAACTACGAGCAGTACTTC; CDR3 protein: CASSRGQNYEQYF; D gene: NA; J gene: TRBJ2-7; V gene: TRBV19; clone size: NA
CDR3 DNA: TGTGCCAGCAGTTACACCCGACAGGTTTCACCCCTCCACTTT; CDR3 protein: CASSYTRQVSPLHF; D gene: NA; J gene: TRBJ1-6; V gene: TRBV6-5; clone size: NA
CDR3 DNA: TGTGCCAGCAGCATAGGGACCGGGACAGCCAACTACAATGAGCAGTTCTTC; CDR3 protein: CASSIGTGTANYNEQFF; D gene: TRBD1; J gene: TRBJ2-1; V gene: TRBV7-6; clone size: NA
CDR3 DNA: TGTGCCAGTAGGCCGGGTTCCTCCAATCAGCCCCAGCATTTT; CDR3 protein: CASRPGSSNQPQHF; D gene: NA; J gene: TRBJ1-5; V gene: TRBV19; clone size: NA
CDR3 DNA: TGTGCCAGCAGCTTAGGGGGCAGGGATTCTGGAAACACCATATATTTT; CDR3 protein: CASSLGGRDSGNTIYF; D gene: NA; J gene: TRBJ1-3; V gene: TRBV7-9; clone size: NA
CDR3 DNA: TGTGCCAGTACCCCGGGACTAGCGGTTTACGAGCAGTACTTC; CDR3 protein: CASTPGLAVYEQYF; D gene: TRBD2; J gene: TRBJ2-7; V gene: TRBV6-5; clone size: NA
CDR3 DNA: TGTGCCAGCAACGGAGGTGTTGGCCAGCCCCAGCATTTT; CDR3 protein: CASNGGVGQPQHF; D gene: NA; J gene: TRBJ1-5; V gene: TRBV25-1; clone size: few
CDR3 DNA: TGCGCCAGCAGTTGGACTCCCATTAATGAGCAGTTCTTC; CDR3 protein: CASSWTPINEQFF; D gene: NA; J gene: TRBJ2-1; V gene: TRBV5-1; clone size: once
CDR3 DNA: TGTGCCAGCAGCTTCCGGGGGGGACAAGAGACCCAGTACTTC; CDR3 protein: CASSFRGGQETQYF; D gene: TRBD2; J gene: TRBJ2-5; V gene: TRBV9; clone size: NA
CDR3 DNA: TGTGCCAGCTCTCCAGACCAGGGAGGATCTGGAAACACCATATATTTT; CDR3 protein: CASSPDQGGSGNTIYF; D gene: NA; J gene: TRBJ1-3; V gene: TRBV18; clone size: once
CDR3 DNA: TGTGCCAGCAGCCCATTGACAGGGGATGGTGAGCAGTTCTTC; CDR3 protein: CASSPLTGDGEQFF; D gene: TRBD1; J gene: TRBJ2-1; V gene: TRBV9; clone size: NA
CDR3 DNA: TGTGCCAGTAGTATAACGGTCCCGAACACTGAAGCTTTCTTT; CDR3 protein: CASSITVPNTEAFF; D gene: NA; J gene: TRBJ1-1; V gene: TRBV19; clone size: NA
CDR3 DNA: TGTGCCAGCAGCCTCCGACAGGGCGGTCAAGCTGAAGCTTTCTTT; CDR3 protein: CASSLRQGGQAEAFF; D gene: TRBD1; J gene: TRBJ1-1; V gene: TRBV7-9; clone size: NA
CDR3 DNA: TGTGCCAGCAGCTTACTAGCGGGGGGGAGTACGCAGTATTTT; CDR3 protein: CASSLLAGGSTQYF; D gene: TRBD2; J gene: TRBJ2-3; V gene: TRBV7-2; clone size: NA
CDR3 DNA: TGTGCTAGTGGTTTGGTATTTAGTCAGGGGACTTCACCCCTCCACTTT; CDR3 protein: CASGLVFSQGTSPLHF; D gene: NA; J gene: TRBJ1-6; V gene: TRBV12-5; clone size: NA